The 10 T cell receptor beta chains in this list originate from one sample, sequenced in a study of radiotherapy plus CTLA-4 blockade in lung cancer. Sequencing used immunoSEQ multiplex PCR; TCRdb keeps in-frame clones, though not all of them. The data hold some 110,000 clones, with 81% observed a single time. Sequenced here: peripheral blood, sampled from a patient treated with radiotherapy plus ipilimumab. These receptors were obtained from a human donor with non-small cell lung cancer that progressed on radiotherapy plus ipilimumab. Some clones in this sample may be carry-over from other donors' samples.

V and J are TRBV19 and TRBJ1-5; no reliable D call. The length of the CDR3 is 13 residues. The V gene's germline CDR1 is LNHDA and CDR2 SQIVND (reference sequence). Trimming stripped 3 bases from V and 1 base from J, with 4 bases between. The CDR3 DNA reads TGTGCCAGTAGTATTTCCAGCAATCAGCCCCAGCATTTT. Translated: CASSISSNQPQHF.

The chain employs TRBV28 and TRBJ1-5, with TRBD1 as a possible D gene (6 bases). The V and J ends lost 1 base and 2 bases respectively, with 9 bases between them. There are 15 residues in the CDR3. Germline CDR1 reads MDHEN; CDR2 reads SYDVKM. CDR3 nucleotides: TGTGCCAGCAGTTTATTGGGGGCTGGCAATCAGCCCCAGCATTTT. Encoded protein: CASSLLGAGNQPQHF.

V is TRBV5-6 and J is TRBJ2-3, with TRBD2 matching over 12 bases. The CDR3 runs 19 residues. V lost 0 bases and J lost 0; bases outside the gene matches: 8. Germline-derived CDR1 and CDR2 are SGHDT and YYEEEE. This CDR3 is CASSLELAGGFFSTDTQYF. CDR3 nucleotides: TGTGCCAGCAGCTTGGAACTAGCGGGGGGCTTCTTTAGCACAGATACGCAGTATTTT.

To note about this clone: One junction end does not reproduce the germline sequence, and a read error may be involved. The same CDR3 also results from other DNA sequences found in this sample. The rearrangement joins TRBV9 to TRBJ2-3; D uncertain. CDR3 length: 10 residues. The germline V gene has CDR1 SGDLS and CDR2 YYNGEE. CDR3 coding DNA: TGTGCCTCGTCCACAGATACGCAGTATTTC. Its protein product is CASSTDTQYF.

The table lists this clone with a few counts. CDR3 amino acids: CASSPSPDTQYF. For the CDR3, the DNA is TGTGCCAGCAGTCCCTCGCCAGATACGCAGTATTTT. This sequence joins TRBV5-8 and TRBJ2-3; D call uncertain. Germline CDR1 is SGHTS and CDR2 is YDEGEE. CDR3 length: 12 residues. V was trimmed by 5 bases and J by 4 bases, leaving 8 bases between them.

The rearrangement links TRBV29-1 to TRBJ2-4; D not resolved. V lost 7 bases and J 10 bases, leaving 14 bases between the germline ends. The CDR3 is 11 residues long. Germline V lookup: CDR1 SQVTM, CDR2 ANQGSEA. Here the CDR3 DNA reads TGCAGCGCCCAATTTTCGGGTATTCAGTACTTC. This codes for CSAQFSGIQYF.

The rearrangement uses TRBV13 and TRBJ2-7; the D is unclear. V lost 1 base, J lost 2 bases, and 6 bases lay in between. This CDR3 contains 13 residues. Germline V lookup: CDR1 PRHDT, CDR2 FYEKMQ (reference sequence). The CDR3 bases are TGTGCCAGCAGCTTAGAATCAACCTACGAGCAGTACTTC. Translation: CASSLESTYEQYF.

This clone was observed a few times. The chain links TRBV7-2 to TRBJ2-7, with D perhaps TRBD1 (6 bases). Trimming stripped 4 bases from V and 0 bases from J, with 16 bases between. This CDR3 is built from 16 residues. From germline, CDR1 is SGHTA and CDR2 FQGNSA. The CDR3 is CASSSPSGTRSYEQYF. DNA of the CDR3: TGTGCCAGCAGCTCCCCATCCGGGACACGCTCCTACGAGCAGTACTTC.

The chain is built from TRBV28 and TRBJ1-1, with a tentative D call TRBD1 (6 bases). The CDR3 sequence is 15 residues long. Germline CDR1 is MDHEN and CDR2 is SYDVKM. The V gene lost 2 bases and the J gene lost 1 base, with 11 bases spanning the gap. Here the CDR3 DNA reads TGTGCCAGCAGTTTAGGGGGGCGCCGGAACACTGAAGCTTTCTTT. This gives the protein CASSLGGRRNTEAFF.

The genes are TRBV4-1 and TRBJ2-7; D remains ambiguous. The germline V and J ends were trimmed by 0 bases and 0 bases, with 6 bases remaining between them. CDR1 and CDR2 from the germline V gene are MGHRA and YSYEKL. This CDR3 has 14 amino acids. CDR3 region: CASSQDAPSYEQYF. DNA of the CDR3: TGCGCCAGCAGCCAAGATGCCCCCTCCTACGAGCAGTACTTC.